The entry below gives a single T cell receptor (beta chain) sequence along with its context. Its antigen remains unidentified. The length of the CDR3 is 14 residues. Looked up from germline, CDR1 is WSHSY and CDR2 is SAAADI. V lost 8 bases to trimming and J lost 5 bases; unmatched junction nucleotides: 8. This specimen comes from a study of CD8+CD57+ T cells in acquired aplastic anemia. Study background: Sorted CD4+ and CD8+ cells yielded 2.5 to 3.5 ug of DNA on average. Read counts for CD4+ cells (from healthy donors) averaged about 10.8 million.

TCR beta VDJ combinations and CDR3 sequences were profiled from genomic DNA. Using its own MiXCR run on the reads, TCRdb lists one record per CDR3 protein. The table includes roughly 80,000 distinct CDR3 sequences, 40% to 55% detected once. Whole-study results and caveats: Some 30 shared CD8+ CDR3s appeared highly expressed within patients' immunodominant clones.

Sequencing was performed on sorted CD4+, CD8+, or CD8+CD57+ T cells (not recorded which) from PBMCs. The sequence came from a human donor in good health, serving as a control. The genes are TRBV10-2 and TRBJ2-1, with TRBD2 identical over 8 bases. This CDR3 reads CASASGGPNNEQFF. The CDR3 DNA reads TGCGCCAGCGCCTCGGGGGGGCCTAACAATGAGCAGTTCTTC.